This T cell receptor beta chain was obtained from a study of T cell changes during pregnancy in multiple sclerosis. Profiling relied on immunoSEQ multiplex PCR, and the TCRdb table lists in-frame clones only, not all of them. The table shows some 35,000 clones, with about 92% occurring only once. Germline V gene lookup returns CDR1 ENHRY and CDR2 SYGVKD. The CDR3 length is 14 residues. Germline trimming cut 6 bases from V and 5 bases from J; bases unmatched to any gene: 5. Specimen: CD4+ T cells from peripheral blood mononuclear cells, collected after pregnancy. The source of this sequence is a female donor in good health, enrolled as a control in a pregnancy study. The rearrangement links TRBV10-3 to TRBJ2-3; 10 bases are shared with TRBD1. The DNA for the CDR3 is TGTGCCATCAGCCCGGGACAGGGGATAGATACGCAGTATTTT. This gives the protein CAISPGQGIDTQYF.